The 21 T cell receptor beta chains listed next were all sequenced from one sample in a study of blood T cell repertoires in COVID-19 (dated by TCRdb to the early 2020s). Libraries were made using the immunoSEQ multiplex PCR assay. The table was pulled from immuneACCESS by TCRdb, which kept in-frame rearrangements only. Such tables lose some clones; where checked, under half of the loss comes from unresolved V genes, and the rest has no known cause. The sample contains around 70,000 clones, around nine tenths of them found a single time. The ten largest account for roughly a tenth of the sample. What was sequenced was peripheral blood. The origin of the receptors is a human donor in a cohort sampled during active COVID-19.

The chain has TRBV19 and TRBJ1-2; 7 bases line up with TRBD1. Germline CDR1 reads LNHDA; CDR2 reads SQIVND (reference sequence). This CDR3 comprises 14 residues. V trimming: 4 bases; J trimming: 7 bases; junction bases outside the gene matches: 9. The CDR3 DNA is TGTGCCAGTAGTACCTCACAGGGGCTAGGTGGCTACACCTTC. Protein product: CASSTSQGLGGYTF.

V is TRBV2 and J is TRBJ2-1; TRBD1 aligns across 8 bases. The CDR3 is made up of 15 amino acids. Germline V gene sequence: CDR1 SNHLY, CDR2 FYNNEI. V shed 8 bases and J 0 bases; nucleotides not matched to a gene: 6. The CDR3 DNA sequence: TGTGCCAGCGACGAACAGGGGGGCTCCTACAATGAGCAGTTCTTC. Its translation: CASDEQGGSYNEQFF. The entire variable domain, with the rest obtained from reference TRBV2 and TRBJ2-1, is as follows: EPEVTQTPSHQVTQMGQEVILRCVPISNHLYFYWYRQILGQKVEFLVSFYNNEISEKSEIFDDQFSVERPDGSNFTLKIRSTKLEDSAMYFCASDEQGGSYNEQFFGPGTRLTVL.

This chain joins TRBV9 and TRBJ2-7; 11 bases are a match to TRBD2. The length of the CDR3 is 15 residues. V shed 2 bases, J shed 1 base, and the junction held 2 bases outside the gene matches. Per the germline V gene, CDR1 is SGDLS and CDR2 is YYNGEE. The CDR3 bases are TGTGCCAGCAGCGTGGGACTAGCGGCGTCCTACGAGCAGTACTTC. Its translation: CASSVGLAASYEQYF.

The V and J genes are TRBV14 and TRBJ2-1; D may be TRBD1 (6 bases). Trimming stripped 2 bases from V and 7 bases from J, with 18 bases between. The germline CDR1 and CDR2 sequences are SGHDN and FVKESK. The CDR3 totals 16 residues. Here the CDR3 DNA reads TGTGCCAGCAGCCAATCTTGGGGGCTGGTAGGGAATGAGCAGTTCTTC. Its protein product is CASSQSWGLVGNEQFF.

The chain uses TRBV9 and TRBJ1-3; possibly TRBD1 for D (6 bases). CDR1 is SGDLS and CDR2 is YYNGEE in the germline V gene. This CDR3 spans 19 amino acids. Between the trimmed V and J ends, which lost 0 bases and 0 bases, there was a span of 19 bases. The CDR3 DNA reads TGTGCCAGCAGCGTAGCCCGGGGGGGCGAAATGAGCTCTGGAAACACCATATATTTT. As protein: CASSVARGGEMSSGNTIYF.

The CDR3 DNA is TGTGCCAGTAAGGGGTACGAGCAGTACTTC. Translating it yields CASKGYEQYF. The genes are TRBV19 and TRBJ2-7, with D tentatively TRBD1 (5 bases). The CDR3 has 10 amino acids. V lost 7 bases and J 4 bases, leaving 5 bases between the germline ends. Germline CDR1 is LNHDA and CDR2 is SQIVND (reference sequence).

CDR3 sequence: CASSSKTTGSPWGYTF. Written as DNA, the CDR3 is TGTGCCAGCAGCTCGAAAACGACCGGGAGCCCGTGGGGCTACACCTTC. V is TRBV7-9 and J is TRBJ1-2; D remains ambiguous. Germline CDR1 is SEHNR and CDR2 is FQNEAQ (reference sequence). Trimming removed 4 bases at V and 8 bases at J, with 23 bases between. The CDR3 runs 16 residues. The full variable domain, with the rest looked up from reference TRBV7-9 and TRBJ1-2, is DTGVSQNPRHKITKRGQNVTFRCDPISEHNRLYWYRQTLGQGPEFLTYFQNEAQLEKSRLLSDRFSAERPKGSFSTLEIQRTEQGDSAMYLCASSSKTTGSPWGYTFGSGTRLTVV.

This clone was seen once. The V gene is TRBV19, the J gene TRBJ2-4; TRBD1 matches at 8 bases. Losses at the gene ends were 6 bases for V and 5 bases for J; bases not matched to a gene: 0. CDR3 length equals 12 residues. Germline CDR1 and CDR2: LNHDA and SQIVND (reference sequence). CDR3 protein: CASRTGENIQYF. In nucleotides, the CDR3 is TGTGCCAGTAGGACAGGGGAAAACATTCAGTACTTC.

V gene TRBV10-3 combines with J gene TRBJ2-5, with D maybe TRBD1 (5 bases). The CDR3 runs to 13 residues. Trimming cost V 3 bases and J 8 bases, with 13 bases left between them. Per germline, CDR1 ENHRY and CDR2 SYGVKD. The CDR3 DNA sequence: TGTGCCATCAGTGACAGGGAACGAGGAACCCAGTACTTC. Protein: CAISDRERGTQYF.

This chain links TRBV7-2 with TRBJ2-7; weak D call: TRBD1 (5 bases). The germline gives CDR1 SGHTA, CDR2 FQGNSA. Trimming shortened V by 3 bases and J by 5 bases, and 8 bases separated the two germline ends. CDR3 length: 12 amino acids. The CDR3, as DNA: TGTGCCAGCAGCTTTAGGGGTAACGAGCAGTACTTC. Amino acids: CASSFRGNEQYF.

The J gene is TRBJ1-3, the V gene TRBV2, with a possible D match to TRBD1 (6 bases). The CDR3 has 15 residues. Per germline, CDR1 SNHLY and CDR2 FYNNEI. Trimming left V 6 bases short and J 0 bases short, with 12 bases between. CDR3 in DNA: TGTGCCAGCAGGGGAAGGGACAACTCTGGAAACACCATATATTTT. This codes for CASRGRDNSGNTIYF.

The chain uses TRBV2 and TRBJ1-6; perhaps TRBD1 as D (6 bases). Per germline, CDR1 SNHLY and CDR2 FYNNEI. V was shortened by 7 bases and J by 6 bases, with 16 bases between the two germline ends. The CDR3 runs to 15 residues. CDR3 in amino acids: CASTPAGGGNSPLHF. CDR3 nucleotides: TGTGCCAGCACTCCTGCGGGGGGCGGTAATTCACCCCTCCACTTT. The variable domain in full, completed from reference TRBV2 and TRBJ1-6, reads EPEVTQTPSHQVTQMGQEVILRCVPISNHLYFYWYRQILGQKVEFLVSFYNNEISEKSEIFDDQFSVERPDGSNFTLKIRSTKLEDSAMYFCASTPAGGGNSPLHFGNGTRLTVT.

The V gene is TRBV27, the J gene TRBJ2-7, with TRBD1 matching 7 bases. This CDR3 spans 17 amino acids. Germline loops: CDR1 MNHEY, CDR2 SMNVEV (reference sequence). V shed 5 bases, J shed 3 bases, and the junction held 16 bases outside the gene matches. The CDR3 loop reads CASSPYSWTGRNYEQYF. The DNA for the CDR3 is TGTGCCAGCAGTCCCTACTCCTGGACAGGTAGGAACTACGAGCAGTACTTC.

V usage is TRBV25-1 and J usage is TRBJ2-7; 10 nucleotides agree with TRBD1. Germline CDR1 is MGHDK and CDR2 is SYGVNS. The CDR3 runs to 16 residues. Trimming took 3 bases from V and 4 from J; bases not matched to a gene: 9. The CDR3 region is CASSDVDRGGLYEQYF. CDR3 sequence (DNA): TGTGCCAGCAGTGACGTGGACAGGGGGGGATTGTACGAGCAGTACTTC.

The chain has TRBV28 and TRBJ2-1, with 11 bases identical to TRBD2. The CDR3 has 15 residues. V trimming: 5 bases; J trimming: 5 bases; junction bases outside the gene matches: 5. Per the germline V gene, CDR1 is MDHEN and CDR2 is SYDVKM. For the CDR3, the DNA is TGTGCCAGCAGTCATAGCGGGAGGGGAGACAATGAGCAGTTCTTC. This codes for CASSHSGRGDNEQFF.

This chain links TRBV6-5 with TRBJ1-6; 7 bases are a match to TRBD1. The CDR3 contains 15 residues. Germline V gene sequence: CDR1 MNHEY, CDR2 SVGAGI. J lost 12 bases, V lost 7 bases, and 15 bases had no gene match. The CDR3 sequence: CASTLLWDSEQPLHF. CDR3 DNA: TGTGCCAGCACCTTACTATGGGACAGTGAACAACCCCTCCACTTT.

As DNA, the CDR3 is TGTGCCAGCAGCCCCGTCAATAGACTAGCGGGAGCGGAGACCCAGTACTTC. This translates into CASSPVNRLAGAETQYF. This sequence joins TRBV11-2 and TRBJ2-5; 12 positions match TRBD2. V shed 5 bases and J 5 bases; nucleotides not matched to a gene: 12. Looked up from germline, CDR1 is SGHAT and CDR2 is FQNNGV. The CDR3 has 17 amino acids.

CDR3: CASSQEGRDSYEQYF. DNA for the CDR3: TGCGCCAGCAGCCAAGAGGGCAGGGACTCCTACGAGCAGTACTTC. This chain links TRBV4-1 with TRBJ2-7; D is perhaps TRBD1 (5 bases). Germline CDR1 MGHRA, CDR2 YSYEKL. The CDR3 totals 15 residues. V dropped 0 bases and J dropped 0 bases, with 9 bases sitting between them.

The chain couples TRBV4-3 to TRBJ1-2, with D tentatively TRBD1 (6 bases). The length of the CDR3 is 14 residues. Trimming pared 0 bases from V and 6 bases from J, leaving 11 bases between. The V gene's germline CDR1 is LGHNA and CDR2 YSLEER. CDR3 residues: CASSQDLGGDGYTF. Written as DNA, the CDR3 is TGCGCCAGCAGCCAAGATCTAGGGGGTGATGGCTACACCTTC.

The chain combines TRBV19 with TRBJ1-2; TRBD1 might be the D (6 bases). The CDR3 totals 16 residues. CDR1 and CDR2 (germline): LNHDA, SQIVND (reference sequence). Between the trimmed V and J ends, which lost 7 bases and 4 bases, there was a span of 22 bases. The CDR3 DNA reads as TGTGCCAGTACCCCCGGACAGCACGAAGGAACCTATGGCTACACCTTC. This encodes CASTPGQHEGTYGYTF. The complete variable domain, with remaining parts taken from reference TRBV19 and TRBJ1-2, reads DGGITQSPKYLFRKEGQNVTLSCEQNLNHDAMYWYRQDPGQGLRLIYYSQIVNDFQKGDIAEGYSVSREKKESFPLTVTSAQKNPTAFYLCASTPGQHEGTYGYTFGSGTRLTVV.

This chain connects TRBV19 to TRBJ2-6; a possible D gene is TRBD2 (5 bases). This CDR3 has 17 amino acids. Germline CDR1 LNHDA, CDR2 SQIVND (reference sequence). V lost 5 bases to trimming and J lost 0 bases, with 14 bases between them. CDR3 nucleotide sequence: TGTGCCAGTAGTCGAGGGCCTCTTCGCTCTGGGGCCAACGTCCTGACTTTC. Protein sequence: CASSRGPLRSGANVLTF.